The rows below give T cell receptor beta chains drawn from one sample of a study of early T cells in non-severe SARS-CoV-2 infection. TCRdb reprocessed the 5' RACE reads with MiXCR, giving one entry per CDR3 protein. Among 35,000 to 45,000 distinct CDR3 sequences listed, about 6.5% were seen once. The specimen comprised whole blood, sampled at baseline. These receptor sequences come from an adult who was a healthcare worker with PCR-confirmed SARS-CoV-2 infection or an uninfected control (not recorded which). Each CDR3 is given with its conserved first and last residue. Fields, in order: D gene, J gene, V gene, clone size, CDR3 DNA, CDR3 protein. The D gene is left open where the match is weak. Where a row states a size, it is once, few, many or the class of an expanded clone; other rows omit it.

D: TRBD1; J: TRBJ1-3; V: TRBV27; size: many; DNA: TGTGCCAGCAGTTCGGGGACAGGTAGAAACACCATATATTTT; CDR3: CASSSGTGRNTIYF
D: .; J: TRBJ2-7; V: TRBV5-4; size: many; DNA: TGTGCCAGCAGCTTGGGCATCTCCTACGAGCAGTACTTC; CDR3: CASSLGISYEQYF
D: TRBD2; J: TRBJ2-1; V: TRBV4-1; size: few; DNA: TGCGCCAGCAGCCAAGATGGGACTAACCATCACAATGAGCAGTTCTTC; CDR3: CASSQDGTNHHNEQFF
D: TRBD1; J: TRBJ2-7; V: TRBV2; size: medium-sized; DNA: TGTGCCAGTGATCCAACGGACAGGGGGCACGAGCAGTACTTC; CDR3: CASDPTDRGHEQYF
D: TRBD1; J: TRBJ2-6; V: TRBV5-1; size: many; DNA: TGCGCCAGCAGCTCGGGACAGGCTGGGGCCAACGTCCTGACTTTC; CDR3: CASSSGQAGANVLTF
D: TRBD2; J: TRBJ2-3; V: TRBV7-9; size: few; DNA: TGTGCCAGCAGTCCCAACGTGGCGGGGGGGGGCACAGATACGCAGTATTTT; CDR3: CASSPNVAGGGTDTQYF
D: .; J: TRBJ2-1; V: TRBV20-1; size: few; DNA: TGCAGTGCTAGAGATCACGTGTCCTACAATGAGCAGTTCTTC; CDR3: CSARDHVSYNEQFF
D: .; J: TRBJ1-3; V: TRBV7-2; size: few; DNA: TGTGCCAGCAGCTTACAGGCCGGCTCCTCTGGAAACACCATATATTTT; CDR3: CASSLQAGSSGNTIYF
D: .; J: TRBJ1-6; V: TRBV6-5; size: .; DNA: TGTGCCAGCCGCCTTTCGGGAGGGTCCTATAATTCACCCCTCCACTTT; CDR3: CASRLSGGSYNSPLHF
D: TRBD1; J: TRBJ2-5; V: TRBV7-9; size: .; DNA: TGTGCCAGCAGCACACAGGGGGAGACCCAGTACTTC; CDR3: CASSTQGETQYF
D: .; J: TRBJ1-5; V: TRBV28; size: many; DNA: TGTGCCAGCAGAGTTTCCTCCCCCCGCGGGTCTGGTCAGCCCCAGCATTTT; CDR3: CASRVSSPRGSGQPQHF
D: TRBD1; J: TRBJ1-1; V: TRBV12-3/TRBV12-4; size: many; DNA: TGTGCCAGCACCGCCGGGACAGGGCCGAGGGTAGCTTTCTTT; CDR3: CASTAGTGPRVAFF
D: .; J: TRBJ2-3; V: TRBV20-1; size: many; DNA: TGCAGTGCTAGACTGGGGGGTTCCACAGATACGCAGTATTTT; CDR3: CSARLGGSTDTQYF
D: .; J: TRBJ1-5; V: TRBV7-2; size: .; DNA: TGTGCCAGCAGCTTAGCGGGGGCAGGGCTTAGCAATCAGCCCCAGCATTTT; CDR3: CASSLAGAGLSNQPQHF
D: .; J: TRBJ2-1; V: TRBV7-9; size: .; DNA: TGTGTCAGCAGCTTGACGGGCAATGAGCAGTTCTTC; CDR3: CVSSLTGNEQFF
D: .; J: TRBJ1-2; V: TRBV20-1; size: .; DNA: TGCAGTGCTAGGATGCAGGCCCCTGGCTATGGCTACACCTTC; CDR3: CSARMQAPGYGYTF
D: TRBD1; J: TRBJ2-7; V: TRBV20-1; size: many; DNA: TGCAGTGCTAGAGACAGGGACAGGGATTATAATGTCGGGCAGTACTTC; CDR3: CSARDRDRDYNVGQYF
D: TRBD1; J: TRBJ1-1; V: TRBV12-3/TRBV12-4; size: many; DNA: TGTGCCAGCAGTTTTAATAGGGGGCCTGAGGCTTTCTTT; CDR3: CASSFNRGPEAFF
D: .; J: TRBJ1-1; V: TRBV11-2; size: many; DNA: TGTGCCAGCAGCTTAGTACAAATAGGGGCTTTCTTT; CDR3: CASSLVQIGAFF
D: .; J: TRBJ1-3; V: TRBV5-1; size: many; DNA: TGCGCCAGCAGCTTGGGAGGGATCAGCTCTGGAAACACCATATATTTT; CDR3: CASSLGGISSGNTIYF
D: .; J: TRBJ2-5; V: TRBV20-1; size: many; DNA: TGCAGTGCTAGAGATAAGGCGCCCCTGTACTTC; CDR3: CSARDKAPLYF
D: .; J: TRBJ1-1; V: TRBV11-2; size: many; DNA: TGTGCCAGCAGCTTGGGACTAACAAGGACTGAAGCTTTCTTT; CDR3: CASSLGLTRTEAFF
D: .; J: TRBJ1-6; V: TRBV11-3; size: many; DNA: TGTGCCAGCAGCTTAGATCAGTTCCCAAATTCACCCCTCCACTTT; CDR3: CASSLDQFPNSPLHF
D: TRBD1; J: TRBJ1-5; V: TRBV19; size: .; DNA: TGTGCCAGTAGTGGGGACAGGCCCATCTATAGCAATCAGCCCCAGCATTTT; CDR3: CASSGDRPIYSNQPQHF
D: TRBD2; J: TRBJ2-5; V: TRBV11-2; size: many; DNA: TGTGCCAGCAGCCTCGGACTAGCGGGCTGGGAGACCCAGTACTTC; CDR3: CASSLGLAGWETQYF
D: .; J: TRBJ1-1; V: TRBV20-1; size: many; DNA: TGCAGTGCTAGATCCGGTAGGATGAACACTGAAGCTTTCTTT; CDR3: CSARSGRMNTEAFF
D: .; J: TRBJ1-5; V: TRBV6-1; size: many; DNA: TGTGCCAGCAGTGAAACTCTTCAGCCCCAGCATTTT; CDR3: CASSETLQPQHF
D: .; J: TRBJ1-1; V: TRBV12-3/TRBV12-4; size: many; DNA: TGTGCCAGCAGTTTAGGAGGGGGGAACACTGAAGCTTTCTTT; CDR3: CASSLGGGNTEAFF